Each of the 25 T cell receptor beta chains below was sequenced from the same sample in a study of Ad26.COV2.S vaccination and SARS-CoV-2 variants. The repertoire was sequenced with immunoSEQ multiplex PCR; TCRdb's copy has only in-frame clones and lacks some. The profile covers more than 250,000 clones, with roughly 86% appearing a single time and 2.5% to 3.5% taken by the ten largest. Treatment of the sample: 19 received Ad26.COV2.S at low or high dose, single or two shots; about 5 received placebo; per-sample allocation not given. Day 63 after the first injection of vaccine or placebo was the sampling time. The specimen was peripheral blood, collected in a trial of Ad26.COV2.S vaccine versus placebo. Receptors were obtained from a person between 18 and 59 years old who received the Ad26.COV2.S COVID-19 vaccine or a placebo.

CDR3 amino acids: CASSLTGAPNTGELFF. For the CDR3, the DNA is TGTGCCAGCAGCTTAACAGGGGCCCCTAACACCGGGGAGCTGTTTTTT. The chain is built from TRBV7-2 and TRBJ2-2; TRBD1 matches at 7 bases. Germline-derived CDR1 and CDR2 are SGHTA and FQGNSA. CDR3 size: 16 residues. The V and J ends lost 2 bases and 2 bases, in that order; junction bases with no gene match: 5.

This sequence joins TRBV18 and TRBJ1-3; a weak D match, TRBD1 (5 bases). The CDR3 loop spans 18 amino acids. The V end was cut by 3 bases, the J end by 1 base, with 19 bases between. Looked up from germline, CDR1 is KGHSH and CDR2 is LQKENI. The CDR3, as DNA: TGTGCCAGCTCACCTCGGGGGGGGTCCTCCATATCTGGAAACACCATATATTTT. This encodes CASSPRGGSSISGNTIYF.

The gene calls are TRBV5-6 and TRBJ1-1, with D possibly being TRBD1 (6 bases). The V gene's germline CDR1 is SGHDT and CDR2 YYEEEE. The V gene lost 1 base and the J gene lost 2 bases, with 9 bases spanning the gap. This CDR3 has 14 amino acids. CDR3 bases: TGTGCCAGCAGCTTGAGGACAGCCAACACTGAAGCTTTCTTT. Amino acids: CASSLRTANTEAFF.

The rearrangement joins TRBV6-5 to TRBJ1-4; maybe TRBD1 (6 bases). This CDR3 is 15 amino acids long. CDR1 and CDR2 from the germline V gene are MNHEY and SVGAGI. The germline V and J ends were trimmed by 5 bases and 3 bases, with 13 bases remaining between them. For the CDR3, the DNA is TGTGCCAGCAGTCGAAACAGGGCACCTAATGAAAAACTGTTTTTT. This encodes CASSRNRAPNEKLFF.

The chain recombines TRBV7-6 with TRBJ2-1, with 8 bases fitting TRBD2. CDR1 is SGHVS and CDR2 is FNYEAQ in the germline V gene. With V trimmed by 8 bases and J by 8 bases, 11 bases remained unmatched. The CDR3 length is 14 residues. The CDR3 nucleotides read TGTGCCAGCGCCCCACGAAACGGGGGGGATGAGCAGTTCTTC. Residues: CASAPRNGGDEQFF.

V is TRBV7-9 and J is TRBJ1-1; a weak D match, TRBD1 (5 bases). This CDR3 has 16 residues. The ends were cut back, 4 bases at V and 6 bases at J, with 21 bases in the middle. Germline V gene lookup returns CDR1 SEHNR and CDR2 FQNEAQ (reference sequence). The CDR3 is CASSSIGSTGDPEAFF. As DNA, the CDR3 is TGTGCCAGCAGCTCCATCGGCTCTACGGGGGACCCTGAAGCTTTCTTT.

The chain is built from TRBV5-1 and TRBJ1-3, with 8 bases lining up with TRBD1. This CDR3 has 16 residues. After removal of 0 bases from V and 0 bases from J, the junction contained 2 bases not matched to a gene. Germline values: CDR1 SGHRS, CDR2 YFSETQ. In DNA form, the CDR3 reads TGCGCCAGCAGCTTGGCAGGGGGCATCTCTGGAAACACCATATATTTT. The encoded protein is CASSLAGGISGNTIYF.

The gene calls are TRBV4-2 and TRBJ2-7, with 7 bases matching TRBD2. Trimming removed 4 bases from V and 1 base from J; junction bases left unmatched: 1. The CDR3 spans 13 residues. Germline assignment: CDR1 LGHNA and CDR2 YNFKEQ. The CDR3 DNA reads TGTGCCAGCAGCCTGGGACTATCCTACGAGCAGTACTTC. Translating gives CASSLGLSYEQYF.

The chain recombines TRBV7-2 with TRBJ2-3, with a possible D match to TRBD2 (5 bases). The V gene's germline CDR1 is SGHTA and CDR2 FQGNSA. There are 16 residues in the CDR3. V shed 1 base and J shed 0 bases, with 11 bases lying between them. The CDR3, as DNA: TGTGCCAGCAGCTTAGGGCCTAGGACTAGCACAGATACGCAGTATTTT. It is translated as CASSLGPRTSTDTQYF.

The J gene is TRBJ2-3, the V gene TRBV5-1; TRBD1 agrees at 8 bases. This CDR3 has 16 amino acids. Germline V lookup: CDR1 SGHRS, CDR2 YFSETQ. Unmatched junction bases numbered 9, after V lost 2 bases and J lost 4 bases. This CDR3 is CASSLRGQVVPDTQYF. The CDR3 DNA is TGCGCCAGCAGCTTACGGGGACAGGTAGTGCCAGATACGCAGTATTTT.

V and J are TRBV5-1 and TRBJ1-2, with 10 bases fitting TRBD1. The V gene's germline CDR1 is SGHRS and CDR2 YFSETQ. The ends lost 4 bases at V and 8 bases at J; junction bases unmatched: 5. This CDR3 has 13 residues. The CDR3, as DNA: TGCGCCAGCAGCCCTTGGACAGGGGGAGGCTACACCTTC. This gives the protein CASSPWTGGGYTF.

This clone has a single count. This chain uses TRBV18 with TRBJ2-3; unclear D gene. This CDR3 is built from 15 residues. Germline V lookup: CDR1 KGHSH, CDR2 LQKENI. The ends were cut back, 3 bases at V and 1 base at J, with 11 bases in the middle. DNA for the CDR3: TGTGCCAGCTCACCCTCAGGCGTAGGCACAGATACGCAGTATTTT. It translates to CASSPSGVGTDTQYF.

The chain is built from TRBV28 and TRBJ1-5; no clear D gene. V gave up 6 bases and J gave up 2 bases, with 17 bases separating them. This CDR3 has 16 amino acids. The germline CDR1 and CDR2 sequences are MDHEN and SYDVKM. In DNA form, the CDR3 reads TGTGCCAGCAGCCCCCTTATGCAGATGGGCAATCAGCCCCAGCATTTT. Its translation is CASSPLMQMGNQPQHF.

The CDR3 region has the DNA TGTGCCACCAGTGATTCCCAAGAGACCCAGTACTTC. Its translation is CATSDSQETQYF. This sequence joins TRBV24-1 and TRBJ2-5; D not resolved. The CDR3 length is 12 residues. Germline values: CDR1 KGHDR, CDR2 SFDVKD. V dropped 2 bases and J dropped 1 base, with 1 base sitting between them.

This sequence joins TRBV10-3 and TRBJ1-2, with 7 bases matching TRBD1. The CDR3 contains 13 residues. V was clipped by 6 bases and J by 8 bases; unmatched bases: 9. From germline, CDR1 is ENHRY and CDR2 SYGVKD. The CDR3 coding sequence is TGTGCCATCAGGCCTTCAGGGGGAGGAGGCTACACCTTC. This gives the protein CAIRPSGGGGYTF.

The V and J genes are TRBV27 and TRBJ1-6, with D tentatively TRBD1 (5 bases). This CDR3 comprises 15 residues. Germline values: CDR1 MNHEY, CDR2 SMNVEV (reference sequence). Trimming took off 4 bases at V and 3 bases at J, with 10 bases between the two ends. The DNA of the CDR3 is TGTGCCAGCAGTTCAGGACAATTCTATAATTCACCCCTCCACTTT. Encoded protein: CASSSGQFYNSPLHF.

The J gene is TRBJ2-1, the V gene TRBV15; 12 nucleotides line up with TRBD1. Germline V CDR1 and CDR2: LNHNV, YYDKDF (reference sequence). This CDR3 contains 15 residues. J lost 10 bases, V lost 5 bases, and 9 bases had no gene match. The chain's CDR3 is CATSPPGQGAGEQFF. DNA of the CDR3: TGTGCCACCAGCCCGCCGGGACAGGGGGCAGGAGAGCAGTTCTTC.

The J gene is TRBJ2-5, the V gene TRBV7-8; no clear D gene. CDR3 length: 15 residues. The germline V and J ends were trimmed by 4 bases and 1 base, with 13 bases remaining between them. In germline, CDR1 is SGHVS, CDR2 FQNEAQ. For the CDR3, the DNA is TGTGCCAGCAGCTCCAGGCAGGCCACCCAAGAGACCCAGTACTTC. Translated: CASSSRQATQETQYF.

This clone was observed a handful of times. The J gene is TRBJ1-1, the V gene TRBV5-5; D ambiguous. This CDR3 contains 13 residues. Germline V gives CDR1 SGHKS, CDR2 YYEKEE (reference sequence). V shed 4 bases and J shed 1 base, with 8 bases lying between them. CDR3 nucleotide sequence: TGTGCCAGCAGCGTTGACTGGAACACTGAAGCTTTCTTT. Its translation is CASSVDWNTEAFF.

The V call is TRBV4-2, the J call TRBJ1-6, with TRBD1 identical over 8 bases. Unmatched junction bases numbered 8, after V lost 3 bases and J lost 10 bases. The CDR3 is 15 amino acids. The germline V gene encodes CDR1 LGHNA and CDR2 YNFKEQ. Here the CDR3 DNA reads TGTGCCAGCAGCCAGGAACAGGGGGGGAGGTCACCCCTCCACTTT. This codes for CASSQEQGGRSPLHF.

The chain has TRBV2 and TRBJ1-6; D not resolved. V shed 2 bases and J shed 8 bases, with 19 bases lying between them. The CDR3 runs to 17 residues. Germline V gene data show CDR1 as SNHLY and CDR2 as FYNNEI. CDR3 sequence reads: CASSEFQAPRSHSPLHF. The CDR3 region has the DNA TGTGCCAGCAGTGAATTTCAGGCCCCGCGATCCCATTCACCCCTCCACTTT.

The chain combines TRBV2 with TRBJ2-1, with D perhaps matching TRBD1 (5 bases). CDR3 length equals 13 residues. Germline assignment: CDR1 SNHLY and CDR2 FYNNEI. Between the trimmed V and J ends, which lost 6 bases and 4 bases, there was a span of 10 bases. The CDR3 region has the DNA TGTGCCAGCAGCTTGACAGAATACAATGAGCAGTTCTTC. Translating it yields CASSLTEYNEQFF.

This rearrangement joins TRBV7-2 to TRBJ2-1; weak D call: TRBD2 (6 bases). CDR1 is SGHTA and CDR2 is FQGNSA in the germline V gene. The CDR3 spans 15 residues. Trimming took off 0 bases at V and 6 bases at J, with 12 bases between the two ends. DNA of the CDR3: TGTGCCAGCAGCTTAGCCCGGGAGATAGGCAATGAGCAGTTCTTC. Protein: CASSLAREIGNEQFF. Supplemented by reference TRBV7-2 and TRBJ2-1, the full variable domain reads GAGVSQSPSNKVTEKGKDVELRCDPISGHTALYWYRQSLGQGLEFLIYFQGNSAPDKSGLPSDRFSAERTGGSVSTLTIQRTQQEDSAVYLCASSLAREIGNEQFFGPGTRLTVL.

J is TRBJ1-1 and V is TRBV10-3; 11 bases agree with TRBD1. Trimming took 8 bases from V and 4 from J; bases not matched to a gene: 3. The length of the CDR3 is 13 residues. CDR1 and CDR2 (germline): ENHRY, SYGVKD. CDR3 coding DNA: TGTGCCATCCGGACAGGGGGCGGCACTGAAGCTTTCTTT. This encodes CAIRTGGGTEAFF.

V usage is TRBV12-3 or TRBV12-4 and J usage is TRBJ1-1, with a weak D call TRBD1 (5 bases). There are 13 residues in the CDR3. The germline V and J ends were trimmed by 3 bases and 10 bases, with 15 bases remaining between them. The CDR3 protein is CASSLSASQGAFF. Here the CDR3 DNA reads TGTGCCAGCAGTTTGTCAGCTTCCCAGGGAGCTTTCTTT.